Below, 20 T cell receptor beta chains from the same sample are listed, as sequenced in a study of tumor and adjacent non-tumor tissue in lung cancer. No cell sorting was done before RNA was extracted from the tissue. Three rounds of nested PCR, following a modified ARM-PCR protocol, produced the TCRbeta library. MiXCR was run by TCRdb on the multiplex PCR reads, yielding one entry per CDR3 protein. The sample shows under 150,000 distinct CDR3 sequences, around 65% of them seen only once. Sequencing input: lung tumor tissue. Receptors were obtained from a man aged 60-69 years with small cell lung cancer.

The CDR3 region is CASGAWNSRELFF. DNA of the CDR3: TGTGCCAGCGGGGCCTGGAACAGTCGGGAGCTGTTTTTT. This sequence joins TRBV12-3 or TRBV12-4 and TRBJ2-2, with a tentative D call TRBD1 (5 bases). The CDR3 consists of 13 residues. The V end lost 8 bases, the J end lost 9 bases, and 16 bases lay between the germline ends.

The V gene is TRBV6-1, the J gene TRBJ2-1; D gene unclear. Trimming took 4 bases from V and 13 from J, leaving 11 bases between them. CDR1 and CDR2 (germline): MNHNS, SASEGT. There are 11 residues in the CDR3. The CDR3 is CASSVFNGQFF. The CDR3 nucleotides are TGTGCCAGCAGTGTGTTTAATGGACAGTTCTTC.

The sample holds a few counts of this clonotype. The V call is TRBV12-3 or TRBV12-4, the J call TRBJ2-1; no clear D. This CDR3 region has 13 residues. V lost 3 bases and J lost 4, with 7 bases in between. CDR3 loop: CASSFAEYNEQFF. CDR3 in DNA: TGTGCCAGCAGTTTCGCGGAGTACAATGAGCAGTTCTTC.

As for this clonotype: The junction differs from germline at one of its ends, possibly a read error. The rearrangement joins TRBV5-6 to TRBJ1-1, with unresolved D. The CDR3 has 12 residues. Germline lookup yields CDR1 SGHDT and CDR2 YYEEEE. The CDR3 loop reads CAGNFRGGEASF. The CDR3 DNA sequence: TGTGCCGGTAACTTCCGGGGAGGCGAAGCTTCCTTT.

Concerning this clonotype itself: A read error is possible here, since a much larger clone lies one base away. The CDR3 nucleotides read TGCAGTGCTATGACGGAACATAATTCACACCTCCACTTT. It encodes CSAMTEHNSHLHF. J is TRBJ1-6 and V is TRBV20-1; D is unclear. Germline assignment: CDR1 DFQATT and CDR2 SNEGSKA (reference sequence). CDR3 length: 13 residues.

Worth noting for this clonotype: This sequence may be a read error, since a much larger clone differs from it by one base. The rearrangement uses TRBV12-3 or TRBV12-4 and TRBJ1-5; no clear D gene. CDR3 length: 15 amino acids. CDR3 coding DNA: TGTGCCATCAGTTTGAGTGGGCCAGGCAATCAGCCCCAGCATTTT. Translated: CAISLSGPGNQPQHF.

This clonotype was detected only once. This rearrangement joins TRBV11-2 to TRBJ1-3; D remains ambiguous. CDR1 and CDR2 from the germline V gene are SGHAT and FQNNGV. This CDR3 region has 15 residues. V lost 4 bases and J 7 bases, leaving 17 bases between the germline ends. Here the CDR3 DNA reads TGTGCCAGCAGCTACTCCGTGACGTCGGGGAACACCATATATTTT. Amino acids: CASSYSVTSGNTIYF.

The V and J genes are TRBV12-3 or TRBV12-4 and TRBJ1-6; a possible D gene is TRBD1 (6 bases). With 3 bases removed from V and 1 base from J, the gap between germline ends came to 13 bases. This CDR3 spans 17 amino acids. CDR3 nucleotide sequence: TGTGCCAGCAGTTTTTTTACAGGGAGGTCCTATAATTCACCCCTCCACTTT. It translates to CASSFFTGRSYNSPLHF.

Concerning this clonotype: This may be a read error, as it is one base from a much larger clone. CDR3 coding DNA: TGCAGTGCTGGGAAGAGAGCGGGCACAGATACGAAGTATTTT. It encodes CSAGKRAGTDTKYF. The V call is TRBV20-1, the J call TRBJ2-3; TRBD2 might be the D (6 bases). Germline-derived CDR1 and CDR2 are DFQATT and SNEGSKA (reference sequence). This CDR3 contains 14 residues.

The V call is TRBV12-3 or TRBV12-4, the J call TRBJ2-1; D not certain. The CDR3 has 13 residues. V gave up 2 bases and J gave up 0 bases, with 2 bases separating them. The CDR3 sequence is CASSLSSYNEQFF. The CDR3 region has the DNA TGTGCCAGCAGTTTAAGCTCCTACAATGAGCAGTTCTTC.

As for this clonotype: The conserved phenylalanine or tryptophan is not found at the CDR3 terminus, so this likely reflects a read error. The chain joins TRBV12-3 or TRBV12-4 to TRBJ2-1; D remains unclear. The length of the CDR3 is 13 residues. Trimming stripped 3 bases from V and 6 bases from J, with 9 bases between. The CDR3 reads CASSFGRCNEQFS. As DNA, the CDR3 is TGTGCCAGCAGTTTCGGACGATGCAATGAGCAGTTCTCC.

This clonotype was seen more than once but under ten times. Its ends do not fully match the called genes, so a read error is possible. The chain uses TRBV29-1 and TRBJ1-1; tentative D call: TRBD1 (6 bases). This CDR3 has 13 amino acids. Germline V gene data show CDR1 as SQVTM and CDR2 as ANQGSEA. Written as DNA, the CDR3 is TGTAGCGTTGTTCGGGGGGCGGGCATTGAAGCTTTCTTT. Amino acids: CSVVRGAGIEAFF.

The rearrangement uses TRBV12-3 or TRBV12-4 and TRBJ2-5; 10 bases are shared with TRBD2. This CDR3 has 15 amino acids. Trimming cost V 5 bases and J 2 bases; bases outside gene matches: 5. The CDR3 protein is CASSPRLAGQETQYF. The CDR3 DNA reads TGTGCCAGCAGTCCCAGACTAGCGGGTCAAGAGACCCAGTACTTC.

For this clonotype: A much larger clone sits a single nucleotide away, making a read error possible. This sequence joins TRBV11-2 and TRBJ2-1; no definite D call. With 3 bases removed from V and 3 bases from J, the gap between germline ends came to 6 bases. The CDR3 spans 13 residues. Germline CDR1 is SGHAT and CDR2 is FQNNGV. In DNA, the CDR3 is TGTGCCAGCAGCTTGAATATCTACAATGAGCAGTTCTTC. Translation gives CASSLNIYNEQFF.

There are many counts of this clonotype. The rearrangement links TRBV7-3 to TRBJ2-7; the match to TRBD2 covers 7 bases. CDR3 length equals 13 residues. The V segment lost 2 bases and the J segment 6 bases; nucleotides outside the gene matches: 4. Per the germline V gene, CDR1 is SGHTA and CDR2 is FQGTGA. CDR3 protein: CASSLRPGGEQYF. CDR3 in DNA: TGTGCCAGCAGCTTACGCCCGGGGGGCGAGCAGTACTTC.

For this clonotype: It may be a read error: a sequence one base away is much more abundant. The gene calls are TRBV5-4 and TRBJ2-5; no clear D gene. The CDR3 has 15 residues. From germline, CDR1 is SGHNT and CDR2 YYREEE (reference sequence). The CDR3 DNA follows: TGTGCCAGCAGCTTTTCCTCCCTCCTAACAGAGACCCACTACTTC. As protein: CASSFSSLLTETHYF.

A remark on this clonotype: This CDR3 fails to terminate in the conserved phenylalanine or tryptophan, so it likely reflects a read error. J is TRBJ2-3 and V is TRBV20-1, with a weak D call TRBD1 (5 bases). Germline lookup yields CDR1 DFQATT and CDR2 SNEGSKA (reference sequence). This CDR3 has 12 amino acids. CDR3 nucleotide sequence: TGCAGAGCCCAACAGGTCTCAGATACGCAGTATTTA. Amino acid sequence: CRAQQVSDTQYL.

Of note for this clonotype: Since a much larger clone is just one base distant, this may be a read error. CDR3 nucleotides: TGTGCCACCAGCTCCAGGCATGACACATACAATGAGCAGTTCTTC. Encoded protein: CATSSRHDTYNEQFF. The chain links TRBV15 to TRBJ2-1; unclear D gene. CDR1 is LNHNV and CDR2 is YYDKDF in the germline V gene (reference sequence). Between the trimmed V and J ends, which lost 5 bases and 4 bases, there was a span of 15 bases. CDR3 length equals 15 residues.

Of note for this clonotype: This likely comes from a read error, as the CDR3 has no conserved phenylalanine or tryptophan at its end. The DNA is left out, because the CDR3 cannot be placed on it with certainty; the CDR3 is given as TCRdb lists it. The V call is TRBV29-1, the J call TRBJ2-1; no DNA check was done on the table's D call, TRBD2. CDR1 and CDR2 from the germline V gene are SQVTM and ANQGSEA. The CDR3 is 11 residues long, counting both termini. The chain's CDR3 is CSVEKIGPRFL.

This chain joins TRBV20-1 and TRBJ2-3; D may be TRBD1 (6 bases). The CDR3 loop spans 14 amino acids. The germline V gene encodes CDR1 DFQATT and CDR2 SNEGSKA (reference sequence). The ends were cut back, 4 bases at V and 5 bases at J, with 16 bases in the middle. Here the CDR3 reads CSANQLGDIDTQYF. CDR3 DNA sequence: TGCAGTGCTAACCAACTTGGGGACATAGATACGCAGTATTTT.